The present entry profiles one TCR beta chain with its context. This sample stems from a study of blood T cell repertoires in COVID-19. About the research overall: Both acute and convalescent COVID-19 samples were obtained from the United States, Italy and Spain. PBMCs, B-cell-depleted T cells, or T cells provided the cDNA or gDNA that made up the material.

In the original workflow: How many nucleated cells were present was estimated from reference gene primer amplification. The protocol was immunoSEQ multiplex PCR, while the TCRdb copy is restricted to in-frame clones and leaves out a portion. D and trimming were read from the DNA, whereas the V and J calls and clone size are those reported in that table. The sample has about 120,000 clones, 80% to 90% seen once. The V gene's germline CDR1 is GTSNPN and CDR2 SVGIG (reference sequence). Deletions cut 2 bases from V and 0 bases from J, with 8 bases between. This CDR3 contains 14 residues. This chain connects TRBV30 to TRBJ1-5; D remains ambiguous. The source of this sequence is a woman aged 45-60 years with acute or convalescent COVID-19. Sequenced input: peripheral blood. The CDR3 coding sequence is TGTGCCTGGAGTTTTACAGATAGCAATCAGCCCCAGCATTTT. Amino acid sequence: CAWSFTDSNQPQHF.